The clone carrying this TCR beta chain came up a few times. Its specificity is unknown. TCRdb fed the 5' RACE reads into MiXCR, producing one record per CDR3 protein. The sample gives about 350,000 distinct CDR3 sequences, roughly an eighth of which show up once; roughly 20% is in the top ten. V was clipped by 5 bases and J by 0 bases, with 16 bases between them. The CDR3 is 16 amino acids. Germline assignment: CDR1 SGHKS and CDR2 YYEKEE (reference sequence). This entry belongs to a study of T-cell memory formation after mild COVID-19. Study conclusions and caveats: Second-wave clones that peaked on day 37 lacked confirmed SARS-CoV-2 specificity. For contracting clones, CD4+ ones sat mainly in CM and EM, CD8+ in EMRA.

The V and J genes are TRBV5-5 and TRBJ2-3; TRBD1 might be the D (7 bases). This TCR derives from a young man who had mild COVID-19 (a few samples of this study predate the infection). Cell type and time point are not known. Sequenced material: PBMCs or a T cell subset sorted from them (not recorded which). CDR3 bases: TGTGCCAGCAGATCCCAGGGGGGATTTAGCACAGATACGCAGTATTTT. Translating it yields CASRSQGGFSTDTQYF.